A single sample gave rise to the 27 T cell receptor beta chains below, sequenced in a study of OX40 agonist ivuxolimab in advanced cancers. The assay was immunoSEQ multiplex PCR, and TCRdb's table has in-frame clones only and misses some. The repertoire holds 30,000 to 40,000 clones, 80% to 90% seen once, with approximately 0.52% in the top ten. The source material was CD4+ or CD8+ T cells sorted from blood, sampled in a trial of the OX40 agonist ivuxolimab. The origin of the receptors is an adult with an advanced solid tumor such as melanoma, head and neck, liver or kidney cancer.

The chain employs TRBV7-2 and TRBJ1-2, with D possibly matching TRBD1 (5 bases). The ends were cut back, 1 base at V and 6 bases at J, with 6 bases in the middle. This CDR3 contains 12 residues. Germline V gives CDR1 SGHTA, CDR2 FQGNSA. CDR3 coding DNA: TGTGCCAGCAGCTTAGAAGGGGATGGCTACACCTTC. Amino acids: CASSLEGDGYTF. Supplemented by reference TRBV7-2 and TRBJ1-2, the full variable domain reads GAGVSQSPSNKVTEKGKDVELRCDPISGHTALYWYRQSLGQGLEFLIYFQGNSAPDKSGLPSDRFSAERTGGSVSTLTIQRTQQEDSAVYLCASSLEGDGYTFGSGTRLTVV.

The V and J genes are TRBV7-9 and TRBJ1-3, with no clear D. V was clipped by 5 bases and J by 0 bases, with 8 bases between them. Germline V gene sequence: CDR1 SEHNR, CDR2 FQNEAQ (reference sequence). This CDR3 is built from 14 residues. The CDR3 region is CASSPKNSGNTIYF. Written as DNA, the CDR3 is TGTGCCAGCAGCCCTAAGAACTCTGGAAACACCATATATTTT.

This clone was picked up one time. The chain uses TRBV11-2 and TRBJ2-7; D is ambiguous. The V end was cut by 5 bases, the J end by 0 bases, with 8 bases between. This CDR3 contains 13 residues. Germline V gene data show CDR1 as SGHAT and CDR2 as FQNNGV. The CDR3 region has the DNA TGTGCCAGCAGCCTGGCGTTCTCCTACGAGCAGTACTTC. Its protein product is CASSLAFSYEQYF.

The chain uses TRBV18 and TRBJ1-2, with D hard to call. With 3 bases removed from V and 2 bases from J, the gap between germline ends came to 7 bases. CDR1 and CDR2 from the germline V gene are KGHSH and LQKENI. CDR3 length equals 13 residues. The CDR3 sequence is CASSPTENYGYTF. The CDR3, as DNA: TGTGCCAGCTCACCCACCGAAAACTATGGCTACACCTTC.

The chain joins TRBV2 to TRBJ2-3; D uncertain. V was clipped by 8 bases and J by 2 bases, with 2 bases between them. The V gene's germline CDR1 is SNHLY and CDR2 FYNNEI. The CDR3 sequence is 10 residues long. The CDR3 region is CASATDTQYF. CDR3 DNA: TGTGCCAGCGCCACAGATACGCAGTATTTT.

The rearrangement joins TRBV6-5 to TRBJ2-2; a possible D gene is TRBD2 (6 bases). This CDR3 is built from 16 residues. Trimming left V 3 bases short and J 5 bases short, with 16 bases between. Germline V lookup: CDR1 MNHEY, CDR2 SVGAGI. CDR3 residues: CASSYSPGVGTGELFF. The CDR3 DNA is TGTGCCAGCAGTTATTCGCCGGGGGTTGGGACCGGGGAGCTGTTTTTT.

V is TRBV28 and J is TRBJ1-5, with D possibly matching TRBD1 (6 bases). The V gene lost 4 bases and the J gene lost 5 bases, with 12 bases spanning the gap. CDR3 length equals 14 residues. CDR1 is MDHEN and CDR2 is SYDVKM in the germline V gene. The CDR3 spells CASSYGTNYQPQHF. DNA of the CDR3: TGTGCCAGCAGTTACGGGACAAACTATCAGCCCCAGCATTTT.

The J gene is TRBJ1-1, the V gene TRBV6-1; 7 bases agree with TRBD1. The CDR3 spans 14 residues. J was trimmed by 3 bases and V by 4 bases; bases with no gene match: 5. The germline gives CDR1 MNHNS, CDR2 SASEGT. DNA for the CDR3: TGTGCCAGCAGTGGGACAGGTTGGGACACTGAAGCTTTCTTT. Its translation is CASSGTGWDTEAFF.

This clone was detected only once. The chain carries TRBV7-2 and TRBJ2-7; 10 bases line up with TRBD2. Germline CDR1 SGHTA, CDR2 FQGNSA. V lost 3 bases to trimming and J lost 6 bases; unmatched junction nucleotides: 8. The CDR3 loop spans 15 amino acids. The CDR3 DNA sequence: TGTGCCAGCAGCTTGGGTAATAGCGGGGGGCGCGAGCAGTACTTC. Translation gives CASSLGNSGGREQYF.

The chain is built from TRBV11-2 and TRBJ1-2; TRBD1 might be the D (5 bases). Germline values: CDR1 SGHAT, CDR2 FQNNGV. This CDR3 is 11 amino acids long. Trimming left V 5 bases short and J 13 bases short, with 14 bases between. The CDR3 coding sequence is TGTGCCAGCAGCAATCACAGGACCTGCACCTTC. Protein sequence: CASSNHRTCTF.

This clone was counted a single time. The chain couples TRBV28 to TRBJ2-5; tentatively, D is TRBD1 or TRBD2 (5 bases each). The closer fit of TRBJ2-7 to the DNA end suggests the J call may be wrong. Germline CDR1 is MDHEN and CDR2 is SYDVKM. The CDR3 spans 15 residues. CDR3 residues: CAIGNPRENSYEQYF. The CDR3 DNA is TGTGCCATCGGGAACCCCAGGGAAAACTCCTACGAGCAGTACTTC.

This clone was recorded only once. V gene TRBV9 combines with J gene TRBJ1-6; D is uncertain. Deletions cut 0 bases from V and 0 bases from J, with 7 bases between. The germline gives CDR1 SGDLS, CDR2 YYNGEE. There are 16 residues in the CDR3. This CDR3 is CASSVAVGSYNSPLHF. CDR3 bases: TGTGCCAGCAGCGTAGCCGTAGGCTCCTATAATTCACCCCTCCACTTT.

V and J are TRBV5-4 and TRBJ1-2; D not certain. V lost 1 base and J 8 bases, leaving 12 bases between the germline ends. The germline V gene has CDR1 SGHNT and CDR2 YYREEE (reference sequence). The CDR3 is made up of 13 amino acids. DNA of the CDR3: TGTGCCAGCAGCTTGAGGGAGATTCGCGGCTACACCTTC. It translates to CASSLREIRGYTF.

This chain joins TRBV25-1 and TRBJ1-2, with unresolved D. The CDR3 contains 13 residues. Trimming shortened V by 6 bases and J by 1 base, and 9 bases separated the two germline ends. CDR1 is MGHDK, CDR2 SYGVNS, per germline. The CDR3 region is CASRSEDNYGYTF. CDR3 sequence (DNA): TGTGCCAGCAGATCGGAAGATAACTATGGCTACACCTTC.

This chain links TRBV28 with TRBJ1-4; D is unresolved. The germline V and J ends were trimmed by 2 bases and 11 bases, with 12 bases remaining between them. Germline CDR1 MDHEN, CDR2 SYDVKM. The CDR3 has 13 amino acids. The CDR3 loop reads CASSLIGDRKLFF. As DNA, the CDR3 is TGTGCCAGCAGTTTAATTGGGGATCGGAAACTGTTTTTT.

The rearrangement joins TRBV7-9 to TRBJ2-3; no clear D. CDR3 length: 14 amino acids. V was trimmed by 5 bases and J by 1 base, leaving 10 bases between them. Looked up from germline, CDR1 is SEHNR and CDR2 is FQNEAQ (reference sequence). CDR3 protein: CASSRGGGTDTQYF. DNA for the CDR3: TGTGCCAGCAGCCGTGGTGGGGGCACAGATACGCAGTATTTT.

The rearrangement uses TRBV15 and TRBJ1-4, with 10 bases lining up with TRBD1. The CDR3 contains 18 residues. CDR1 is LNHNV and CDR2 is YYDKDF in the germline V gene (reference sequence). V was pared by 4 bases and J by 8 bases, with 16 bases of the junction left unmatched. The chain's CDR3 is CATSTRQGALDSREKLFF. In DNA form, the CDR3 reads TGTGCCACCAGCACCCGACAGGGGGCATTAGACTCCAGAGAAAAACTGTTTTTT.

Only a few counts were recorded for this clone. The genes are TRBV7-9 and TRBJ1-2; D is uncertain. CDR1 is SEHNR and CDR2 is FQNEAQ in the germline V gene (reference sequence). CDR3 size: 13 residues. V was shortened by 4 bases and J by 4 bases, with 10 bases between the two germline ends. The CDR3 here is CASSSGRIYGYTF. CDR3 nucleotide sequence: TGTGCCAGCAGCTCCGGACGGATCTATGGCTACACCTTC.

The chain recombines TRBV7-6 with TRBJ2-5; 10 bases are shared with TRBD1. This CDR3 contains 14 residues. The V gene's germline CDR1 is SGHVS and CDR2 FNYEAQ. V lost 4 bases to trimming and J lost 7 bases; unmatched junction nucleotides: 6. CDR3 residues: CASSWGTGEVTQYF. The CDR3 DNA follows: TGTGCCAGCAGCTGGGGGACAGGGGAGGTGACCCAGTACTTC.

Notes on this clone: This is likely a read error, given that the CDR3 carries no conserved phenylalanine or tryptophan at its end. The chain has TRBV4-1 and TRBJ1-6; no clear D gene. CDR3 length: 14 amino acids. Germline V CDR1 and CDR2: MGHRA, YSYEKL. Trimming pared 4 bases from V and 3 bases from J, leaving 7 bases between. CDR3 region: CASSLRDYNSPLHL. The CDR3 DNA follows: TGCGCCAGCAGCCTCCGGGACTATAATTCACCCCTCCACCTT.

In this sample, this clone turned up once. The chain carries TRBV19 and TRBJ2-5; D call uncertain. The CDR3 runs 11 residues. Germline-derived CDR1 and CDR2 are LNHDA and SQIVND (reference sequence). The V and J ends lost 5 bases and 5 bases respectively, with 6 bases between them. CDR3 in DNA: TGTGCCAGTAGTGTAGGGGAGACCCAGTACTTC. Its translation is CASSVGETQYF.

V usage is TRBV28 and J usage is TRBJ2-3, with D possibly being TRBD1 (5 bases). Germline CDR1 reads MDHEN; CDR2 reads SYDVKM. V lost 6 bases to trimming and J lost 1 base, with 17 bases between them. The CDR3 runs 16 residues. CDR3 loop: CASSPRGADGTDTQYF. The CDR3, as DNA: TGTGCCAGCAGCCCTCGTGGGGCAGACGGCACAGATACGCAGTATTTT.

V is TRBV5-1 and J is TRBJ1-1, with TRBD1 as a possible D gene (6 bases). The CDR3 extends over 13 amino acids. Deletions cut 5 bases from V and 0 bases from J, with 8 bases between. The germline V gene encodes CDR1 SGHRS and CDR2 YFSETQ. This CDR3 reads CASRDSLNTEAFF. The CDR3, as DNA: TGCGCCAGCAGGGACAGCTTGAACACTGAAGCTTTCTTT.

The rearrangement joins TRBV7-8 to TRBJ2-2; D remains ambiguous. Germline V gives CDR1 SGHVS, CDR2 FQNEAQ. The V and J ends lost 0 bases and 7 bases respectively, with 15 bases between them. This CDR3 comprises 16 residues. For the CDR3, the DNA is TGTGCCAGCAGCTTAGCGTATCGTCGAGGAGACGGGGAGCTGTTTTTT. Translating gives CASSLAYRRGDGELFF. The full variable domain, its missing parts supplied by reference TRBV7-8 and TRBJ2-2, is GAGVSQSPRYKVAKRGQDVALRCDPISGHVSLFWYQQALGQGPEFLTYFQNEAQLDKSGLPSDRFFAERPEGSVSTLKIQRTQQEDSAVYLCASSLAYRRGDGELFFGEGSRLTVL.

J is TRBJ1-3 and V is TRBV6-5; TRBD1 agrees at 8 bases. This CDR3 contains 15 residues. V lost 9 bases and J lost 2; bases outside the gene matches: 9. In germline, CDR1 is MNHEY, CDR2 SVGAGI. The chain's CDR3 is CASGTGGLAGNTIYF. The CDR3, as DNA: TGTGCCAGTGGTACAGGGGGATTAGCTGGAAACACCATATATTTT.

V and J are TRBV6-6 and TRBJ2-5; the D gene is possibly TRBD1 (6 bases). The V end lost 5 bases, the J end lost 4 bases, and 14 bases lay between the germline ends. The CDR3 is 14 residues long. CDR1 and CDR2 from the germline V gene are MNHNY and SVGAGI (reference sequence). CDR3 protein: CASSQRTGRETQYF. In DNA form, the CDR3 reads TGTGCCAGCAGTCAACGCACAGGGCGAGAGACCCAGTACTTC.

Points on this clone: Distinct nucleotide sequences in the sample also encode this CDR3. The chain joins TRBV11-2 to TRBJ1-4; D is perhaps TRBD1 (6 bases). CDR1 and CDR2 (germline): SGHAT, FQNNGV. Trimming took off 3 bases at V and 10 bases at J, with 12 bases between the two ends. CDR3 length: 13 amino acids. CDR3 sequence (DNA): TGTGCCAGCAGCTTCCCCGGACAGTCAAAACTGTTTTTT. It yields the protein CASSFPGQSKLFF.